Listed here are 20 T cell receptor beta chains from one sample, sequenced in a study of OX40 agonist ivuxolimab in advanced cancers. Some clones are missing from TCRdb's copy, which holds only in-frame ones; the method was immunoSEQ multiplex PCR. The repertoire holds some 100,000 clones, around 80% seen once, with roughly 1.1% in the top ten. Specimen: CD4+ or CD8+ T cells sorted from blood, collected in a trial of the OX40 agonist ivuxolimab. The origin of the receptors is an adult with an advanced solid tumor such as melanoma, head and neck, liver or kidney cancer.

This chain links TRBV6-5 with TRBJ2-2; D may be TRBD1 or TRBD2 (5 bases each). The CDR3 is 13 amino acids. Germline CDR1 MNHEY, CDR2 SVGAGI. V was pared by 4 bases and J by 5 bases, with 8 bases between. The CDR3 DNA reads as TGTGCCAGCAGTTCGAGGGGTACCGGGGAGCTGTTTTTT. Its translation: CASSSRGTGELFF.

The CDR3 protein is CASSRAVYGYTF. The CDR3 DNA is TGTGCCAGCAGTCGGGCAGTATATGGCTACACCTTC. The genes are TRBV6-1 and TRBJ1-2, with unresolved D. CDR3 length equals 12 residues. Looked up from germline, CDR1 is MNHNS and CDR2 is SASEGT. V dropped 5 bases and J dropped 5 bases, with 9 bases sitting between them.

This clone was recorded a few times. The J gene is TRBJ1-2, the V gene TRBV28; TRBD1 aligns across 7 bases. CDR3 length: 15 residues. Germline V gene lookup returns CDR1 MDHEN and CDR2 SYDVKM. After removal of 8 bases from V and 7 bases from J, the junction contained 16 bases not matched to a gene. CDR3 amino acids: CASEGAQGGRIGYTF. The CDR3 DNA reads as TGTGCCAGCGAGGGGGCCCAAGGGGGCCGGATTGGCTACACCTTC.

CDR3 in DNA: TGTGCCAGCAGCGCCAGCGGGGGGGCCGTCAATGAGCAGTTCTTC. It specifies CASSASGGAVNEQFF. V is TRBV9 and J is TRBJ2-1; TRBD2 agrees at 10 bases. Germline-derived CDR1 and CDR2 are SGDLS and YYNGEE. There are 15 residues in the CDR3. J gave up 6 bases and V 3 bases, and 6 bases lay outside the gene matches.

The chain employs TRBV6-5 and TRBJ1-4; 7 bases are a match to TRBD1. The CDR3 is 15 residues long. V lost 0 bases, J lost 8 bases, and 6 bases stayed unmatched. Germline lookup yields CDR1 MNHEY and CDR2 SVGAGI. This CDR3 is CASSYSRQGGEKLFF. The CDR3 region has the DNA TGTGCCAGCAGTTACTCTCGACAGGGAGGGGAAAAACTGTTTTTT.

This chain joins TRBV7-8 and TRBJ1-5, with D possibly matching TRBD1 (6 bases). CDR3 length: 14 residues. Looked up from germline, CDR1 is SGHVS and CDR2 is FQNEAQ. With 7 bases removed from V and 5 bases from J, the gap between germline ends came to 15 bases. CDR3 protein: CASMEQGWYQPQHF. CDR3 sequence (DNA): TGTGCCAGCATGGAACAGGGTTGGTATCAGCCCCAGCATTTT.

CDR3 amino acids: CASSRNSGGEVRFF. CDR3 in DNA: TGTGCCAGCAGCCGAAATAGCGGGGGCGAGGTTAGGTTCTTC. The chain couples TRBV28 to TRBJ2-1; the match to TRBD2 covers 9 bases. Germline V gives CDR1 MDHEN, CDR2 SYDVKM. Trimming removed 6 bases from V and 15 bases from J; junction bases left unmatched: 15. The CDR3 consists of 14 residues. The entire variable domain, with the rest obtained from reference TRBV28 and TRBJ2-1, is as follows: DVKVTQSSRYLVKRTGEKVFLECVQDMDHENMFWYRQDPGLGLRLIYFSYDVKMKEKGDIPEGYSVSREKKERFSLILESASTNQTSMYLCASSRNSGGEVRFFGPGTRLTVL.

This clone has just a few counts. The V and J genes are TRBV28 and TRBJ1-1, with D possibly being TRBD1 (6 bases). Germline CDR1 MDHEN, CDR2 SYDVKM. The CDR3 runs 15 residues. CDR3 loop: CATVAGVQLNTEAFF. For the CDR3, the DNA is TGTGCGACGGTGGCAGGGGTCCAATTGAACACTGAAGCTTTCTTT.

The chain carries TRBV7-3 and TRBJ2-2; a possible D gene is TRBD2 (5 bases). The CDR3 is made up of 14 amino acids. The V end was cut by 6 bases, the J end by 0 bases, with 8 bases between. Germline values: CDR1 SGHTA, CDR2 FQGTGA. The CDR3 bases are TGTGCCAGCAGTCGGGGTTCGAACACCGGGGAGCTGTTTTTT. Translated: CASSRGSNTGELFF. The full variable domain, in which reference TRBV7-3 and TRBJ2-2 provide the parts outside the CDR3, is GAGVSQTPSNKVTEKGKYVELRCDPISGHTALYWYRQSLGQGPEFLIYFQGTGAADDSGLPNDRFFAVRPEGSVSTLKIQRTERGDSAVYLCASSRGSNTGELFFGEGSRLTVL.

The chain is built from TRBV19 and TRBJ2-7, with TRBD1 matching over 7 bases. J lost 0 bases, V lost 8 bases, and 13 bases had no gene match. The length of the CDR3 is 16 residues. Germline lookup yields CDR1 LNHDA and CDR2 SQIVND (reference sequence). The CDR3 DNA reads TGTGCCAGTTCCACCTCGGACAGGCCGTTCTCCTACGAGCAGTACGTC. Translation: CASSTSDRPFSYEQYV.

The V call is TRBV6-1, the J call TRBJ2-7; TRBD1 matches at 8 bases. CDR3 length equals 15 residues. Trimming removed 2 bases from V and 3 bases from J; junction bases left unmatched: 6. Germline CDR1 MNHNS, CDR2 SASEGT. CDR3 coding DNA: TGTGCCAGCAGTGAAAGGACAGGGTATGTCTACGAGCAGTACGTC. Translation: CASSERTGYVYEQYV.

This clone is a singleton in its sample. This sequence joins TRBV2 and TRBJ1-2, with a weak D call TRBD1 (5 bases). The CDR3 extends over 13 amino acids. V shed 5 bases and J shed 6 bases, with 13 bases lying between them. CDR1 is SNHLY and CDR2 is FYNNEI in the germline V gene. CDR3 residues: CASSLREMDGYTF. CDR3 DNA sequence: TGTGCCAGCAGTCTCAGGGAAATGGATGGCTACACCTTC.

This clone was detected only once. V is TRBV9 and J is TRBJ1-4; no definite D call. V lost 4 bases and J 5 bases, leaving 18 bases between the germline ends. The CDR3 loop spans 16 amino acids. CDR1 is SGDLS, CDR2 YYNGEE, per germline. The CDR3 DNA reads TGTGCCAGCAGCTTCTACCCAGACGGAACGAATGAAAAACTGTTTTTT. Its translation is CASSFYPDGTNEKLFF.

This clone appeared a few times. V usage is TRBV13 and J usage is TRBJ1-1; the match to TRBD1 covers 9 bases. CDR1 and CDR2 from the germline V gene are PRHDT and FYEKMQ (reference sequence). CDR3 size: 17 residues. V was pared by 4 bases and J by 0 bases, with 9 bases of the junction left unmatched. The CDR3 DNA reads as TGTGCCAGCAGCTACTACGGGTGGGACAGGGTGAACACTGAAGCTTTCTTT. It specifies CASSYYGWDRVNTEAFF.

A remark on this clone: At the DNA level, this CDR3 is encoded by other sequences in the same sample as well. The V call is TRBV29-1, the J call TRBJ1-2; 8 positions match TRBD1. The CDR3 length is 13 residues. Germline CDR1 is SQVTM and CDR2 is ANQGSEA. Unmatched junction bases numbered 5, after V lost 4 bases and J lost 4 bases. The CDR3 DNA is TGCAGCGTTGCTAGGACAGGGTCCTATGGCTACACCTTC. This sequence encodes CSVARTGSYGYTF.

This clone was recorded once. The CDR3 protein is CASSTTGNGIQYF. The CDR3 bases are TGTGCCAGCAGTACGACAGGGAATGGCATTCAGTACTTC. The V call is TRBV6-5, the J call TRBJ2-4, with TRBD1 identical over 7 bases. V trimming: 5 bases; J trimming: 9 bases; junction bases outside the gene matches: 7. CDR1 and CDR2 from the germline V gene are MNHEY and SVGAGI. The CDR3 has 13 amino acids.

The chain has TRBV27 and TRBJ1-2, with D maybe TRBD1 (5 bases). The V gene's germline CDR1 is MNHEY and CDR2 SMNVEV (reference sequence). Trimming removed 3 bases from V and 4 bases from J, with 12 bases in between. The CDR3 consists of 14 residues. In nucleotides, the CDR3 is TGTGCCAGCAGTTTTCGTCGCGGGGCCTATGGCTACACCTTC. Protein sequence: CASSFRRGAYGYTF.

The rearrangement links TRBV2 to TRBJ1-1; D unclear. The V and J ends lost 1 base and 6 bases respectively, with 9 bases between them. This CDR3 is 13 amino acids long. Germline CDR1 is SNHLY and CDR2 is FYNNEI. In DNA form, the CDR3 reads TGTGCCAGCAGTGAAGGCGGTCACGCTGAAGCTTTCTTT. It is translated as CASSEGGHAEAFF.

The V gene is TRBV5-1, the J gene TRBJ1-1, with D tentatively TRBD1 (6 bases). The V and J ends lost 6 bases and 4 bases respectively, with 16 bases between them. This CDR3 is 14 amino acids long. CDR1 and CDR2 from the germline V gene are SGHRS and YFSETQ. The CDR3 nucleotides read TGCGCCAGCAACCACAGGGCCCTCGGCACTGAAGCTTTCTTT. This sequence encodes CASNHRALGTEAFF.

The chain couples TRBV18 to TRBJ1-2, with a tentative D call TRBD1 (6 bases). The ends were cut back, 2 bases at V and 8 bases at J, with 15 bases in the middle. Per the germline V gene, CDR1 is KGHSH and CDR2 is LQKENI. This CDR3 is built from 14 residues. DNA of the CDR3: TGTGCCAGCTCACCAGGGGGCCCAGAGCGGGGCTACACCTTC. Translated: CASSPGGPERGYTF.